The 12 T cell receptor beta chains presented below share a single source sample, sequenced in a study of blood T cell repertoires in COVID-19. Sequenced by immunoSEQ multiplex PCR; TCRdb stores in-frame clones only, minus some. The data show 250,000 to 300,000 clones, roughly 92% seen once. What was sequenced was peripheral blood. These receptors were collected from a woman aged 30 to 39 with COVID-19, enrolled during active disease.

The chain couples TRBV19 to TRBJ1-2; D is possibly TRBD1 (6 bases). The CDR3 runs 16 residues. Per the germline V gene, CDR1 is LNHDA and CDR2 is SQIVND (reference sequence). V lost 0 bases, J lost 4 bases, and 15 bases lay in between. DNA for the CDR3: TGTGCCAGTAGTATAGACCTCGAGGACAGCTTCTATGGCTACACCTTC. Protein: CASSIDLEDSFYGYTF.

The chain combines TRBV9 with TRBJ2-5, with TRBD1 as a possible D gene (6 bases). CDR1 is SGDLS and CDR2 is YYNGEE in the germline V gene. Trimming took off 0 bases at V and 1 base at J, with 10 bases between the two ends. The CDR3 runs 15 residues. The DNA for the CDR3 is TGTGCCAGCAGCGTAGGAGCCAGGGGCCAAGAGACCCAGTACTTC. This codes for CASSVGARGQETQYF.

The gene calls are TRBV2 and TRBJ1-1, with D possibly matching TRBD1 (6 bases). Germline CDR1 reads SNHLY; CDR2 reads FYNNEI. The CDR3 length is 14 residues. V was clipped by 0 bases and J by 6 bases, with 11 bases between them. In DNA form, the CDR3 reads TGTGCCAGCAGTGAAGCGCTTTCAGGGGCTGAAGCTTTCTTT. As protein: CASSEALSGAEAFF. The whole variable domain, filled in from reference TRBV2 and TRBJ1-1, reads EPEVTQTPSHQVTQMGQEVILRCVPISNHLYFYWYRQILGQKVEFLVSFYNNEISEKSEIFDDQFSVERPDGSNFTLKIRSTKLEDSAMYFCASSEALSGAEAFFGQGTRLTVV.

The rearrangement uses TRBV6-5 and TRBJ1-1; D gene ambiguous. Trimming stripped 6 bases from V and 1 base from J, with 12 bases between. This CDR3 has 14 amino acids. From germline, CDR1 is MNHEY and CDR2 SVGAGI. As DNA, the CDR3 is TGTGCCAGCAGGGTAATACAACGGAACACTGAAGCTTTCTTT. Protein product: CASRVIQRNTEAFF.

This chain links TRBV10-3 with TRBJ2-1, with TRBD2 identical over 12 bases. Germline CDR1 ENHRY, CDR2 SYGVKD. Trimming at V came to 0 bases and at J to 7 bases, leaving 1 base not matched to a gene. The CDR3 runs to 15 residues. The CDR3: CAISESTSGRNEQFF. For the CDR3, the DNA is TGTGCCATCAGTGAGTCGACTAGCGGGAGAAATGAGCAGTTCTTC.

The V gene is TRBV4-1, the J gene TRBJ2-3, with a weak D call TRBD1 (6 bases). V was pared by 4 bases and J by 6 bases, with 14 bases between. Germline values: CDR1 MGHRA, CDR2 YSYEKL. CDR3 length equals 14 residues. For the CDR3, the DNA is TGCGCCAGCAGCCGGGACACACGAGTTGATACGCAGTATTTT. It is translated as CASSRDTRVDTQYF.

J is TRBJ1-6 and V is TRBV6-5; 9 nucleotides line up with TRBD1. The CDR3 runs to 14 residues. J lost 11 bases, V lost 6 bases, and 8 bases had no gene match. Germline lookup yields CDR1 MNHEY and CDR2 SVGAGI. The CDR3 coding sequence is TGTGCCAGCAGGTGGGACAGGGAGGAAACACCCCTCCACTTT. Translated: CASRWDREETPLHF.

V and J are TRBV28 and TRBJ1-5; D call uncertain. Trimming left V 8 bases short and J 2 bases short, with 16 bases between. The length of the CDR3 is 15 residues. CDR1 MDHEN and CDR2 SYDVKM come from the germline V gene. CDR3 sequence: CASGGVMGGNQPQHF. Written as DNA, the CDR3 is TGTGCCAGCGGTGGTGTAATGGGAGGCAATCAGCCCCAGCATTTT. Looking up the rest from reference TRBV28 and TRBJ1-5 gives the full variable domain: DVKVTQSSRYLVKRTGEKVFLECVQDMDHENMFWYRQDPGLGLRLIYFSYDVKMKEKGDIPEGYSVSREKKERFSLILESASTNQTSMYLCASGGVMGGNQPQHFGDGTRLSIL.

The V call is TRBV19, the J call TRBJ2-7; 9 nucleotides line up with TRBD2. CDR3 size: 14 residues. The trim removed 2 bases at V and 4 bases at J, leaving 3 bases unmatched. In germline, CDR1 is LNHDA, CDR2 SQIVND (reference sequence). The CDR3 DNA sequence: TGTGCCAGTAGTATAAGCCTAGCGGGGTACGAGCAGTACTTC. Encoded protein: CASSISLAGYEQYF.

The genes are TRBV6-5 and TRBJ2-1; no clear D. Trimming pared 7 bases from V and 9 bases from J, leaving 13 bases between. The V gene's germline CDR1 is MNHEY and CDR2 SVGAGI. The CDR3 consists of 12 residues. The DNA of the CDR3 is TGTGCCAGCAACCATAGAGGTGGTGAGCAGTTCTTC. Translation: CASNHRGGEQFF.

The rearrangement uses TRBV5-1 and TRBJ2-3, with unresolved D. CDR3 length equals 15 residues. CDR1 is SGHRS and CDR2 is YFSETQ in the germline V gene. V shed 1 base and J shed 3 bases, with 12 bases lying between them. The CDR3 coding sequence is TGCGCCAGCAGCTTGACAGTTCCCGTAACAGATACGCAGTATTTT. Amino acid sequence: CASSLTVPVTDTQYF.

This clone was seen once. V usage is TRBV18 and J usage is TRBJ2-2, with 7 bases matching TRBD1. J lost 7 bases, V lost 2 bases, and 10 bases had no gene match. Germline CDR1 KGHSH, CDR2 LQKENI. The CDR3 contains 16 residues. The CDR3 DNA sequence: TGTGCCAGCTCACCAAGGACAGGCCAGTTGATCGGGGAGCTGTTTTTT. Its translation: CASSPRTGQLIGELFF.